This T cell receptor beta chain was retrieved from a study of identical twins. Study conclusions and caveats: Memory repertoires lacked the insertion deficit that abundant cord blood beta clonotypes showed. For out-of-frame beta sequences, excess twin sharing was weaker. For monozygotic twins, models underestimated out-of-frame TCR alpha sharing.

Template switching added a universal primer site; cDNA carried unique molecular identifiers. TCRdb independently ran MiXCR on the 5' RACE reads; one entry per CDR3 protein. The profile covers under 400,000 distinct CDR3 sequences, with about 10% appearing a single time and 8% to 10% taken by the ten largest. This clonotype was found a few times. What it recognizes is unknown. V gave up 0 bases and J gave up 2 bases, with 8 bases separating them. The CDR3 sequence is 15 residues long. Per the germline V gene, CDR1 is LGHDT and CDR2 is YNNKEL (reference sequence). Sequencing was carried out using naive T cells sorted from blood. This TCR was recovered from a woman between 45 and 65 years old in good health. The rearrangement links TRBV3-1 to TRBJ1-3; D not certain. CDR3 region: CASSQDFGTGNTIYF. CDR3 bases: TGTGCCAGCAGCCAAGATTTTGGAACTGGAAACACCATATATTTT.